This entry lists 9 T cell receptor beta chains sequenced from one sample in a study of cytomegalovirus exposure and HLA in healthy donors. The study ran its PCR with 60 Vbeta and 13 Jbeta primers. Produced via immunoSEQ multiplex PCR; TCRdb's table is partial and in-frame only. Of 95,000 to 150,000 clones listed, 75% to 85% were seen once; the top ten hold around 4%. The sample taken for sequencing was PBMCs. The origin of the receptors is a middle-aged man in good health and CMV-seronegative.

The gene calls are TRBV7-8 and TRBJ1-1; maybe TRBD1 (6 bases). The CDR3 covers 12 residues. CDR1 SGHVS and CDR2 FQNEAQ come from the germline V gene. The ends were cut back, 4 bases at V and 11 bases at J, with 14 bases in the middle. Here the CDR3 DNA reads TGTGCCAGCAGCTCGGACGGGAGGGGGGCTTTCTTT. As protein: CASSSDGRGAFF.

V usage is TRBV2 and J usage is TRBJ1-2; D uncertain. Germline CDR1 SNHLY, CDR2 FYNNEI. V lost 8 bases and J 5 bases, leaving 12 bases between the germline ends. The CDR3 runs to 12 residues. CDR3 amino acids: CASVGGGYGYTF. DNA for the CDR3: TGTGCCAGCGTGGGTGGAGGGTATGGCTACACCTTC.

Turning to this clone: At one end, the junction sequence differs from germline, possibly due to a read error. The V call is TRBV25-1, the J call TRBJ2-3; 7 bases agree with TRBD2. The CDR3 is 14 amino acids. Looked up from germline, CDR1 is MGHDK and CDR2 is SYGVNS. The CDR3 spells CASSERGGTDTQYF. In nucleotides, the CDR3 is TGTGCCAGTAGTGAGAGGGGAGGGACAGATACGCAGTATTTT.

This rearrangement joins TRBV9 to TRBJ2-7, with TRBD1 matching 9 bases. There are 15 residues in the CDR3. Trimming removed 3 bases from V and 4 bases from J; junction bases left unmatched: 8. Germline V gives CDR1 SGDLS, CDR2 YYNGEE. Here the CDR3 reads CASSATGTGSYEQYF. DNA for the CDR3: TGTGCCAGCAGCGCGACCGGGACAGGGTCTTACGAGCAGTACTTC.

This clone was counted a single time. The chain couples TRBV5-4 to TRBJ2-1, with a tentative D call TRBD1 (5 bases). Trimming removed 6 bases from V and 2 bases from J, with 15 bases in between. In germline, CDR1 is SGHNT, CDR2 YYREEE (reference sequence). The CDR3 consists of 15 residues. The CDR3 nucleotides are TGTGCCAGCACCCCGACAGTACACACCTACAATGAGCAGTTCTTC. Its translation is CASTPTVHTYNEQFF. Full variable domain (rest looked up from reference TRBV5-4 and TRBJ2-1): ETGVTQSPTHLIKTRGQQVTLRCSSQSGHNTVSWYQQALGQGPQFIFQYYREEENGRGNFPPRFSGLQFPNYSSELNVNALELDDSALYLCASTPTVHTYNEQFFGPGTRLTVL.

The rearrangement joins TRBV9 to TRBJ1-1; tentative D call: TRBD1 (6 bases). Germline CDR1 is SGDLS and CDR2 is YYNGEE. The CDR3 covers 14 residues. V was trimmed by 0 bases and J by 1 base, leaving 7 bases between them. The CDR3 loop is CASSVEGENTEAFF. Written as DNA, the CDR3 is TGTGCCAGCAGCGTAGAGGGGGAGAACACTGAAGCTTTCTTT.

Concerning this clone: At one end, the junction sequence differs from germline, possibly due to a read error. This chain's CDR3 is CSSSRGQSFLNYGYTF. The CDR3 nucleotides read TGTTCCAGCAGCCGTGGACAGAGCTTTCTCAACTATGGCTACACCTTC. The chain joins TRBV7-9 to TRBJ1-2; D might be TRBD1 (6 bases). Germline V gene sequence: CDR1 SEHNR, CDR2 FQNEAQ (reference sequence). The CDR3 runs 16 residues.

The chain has TRBV15 and TRBJ1-2; possible D gene TRBD1, 5 bases. Germline-derived CDR1 and CDR2 are LNHNV and YYDKDF (reference sequence). V gave up 1 base and J gave up 4 bases, with 10 bases separating them. CDR3 length: 14 amino acids. CDR3 loop: CATSRGDSRYGYTF. CDR3 sequence (DNA): TGTGCCACCAGCAGAGGAGACAGCCGCTATGGCTACACCTTC.

The chain uses TRBV5-3 and TRBJ2-3; tentative D call: TRBD1 (5 bases). TRBV5-3 is classed as an ORF, of uncertain function. The CDR3 spans 11 residues. V lost 8 bases, J lost 6 bases, and 10 bases lay in between. The CDR3 coding sequence is TGTGCCAGTACAGGAAGGGATACGCAGTATTTT. It translates to CASTGRDTQYF.